The 9 T cell receptor beta chains reported below all come from one sample, sequenced in a study of blood T cell repertoires in COVID-19. Some clones are missing from TCRdb's copy, which holds only in-frame ones; the method was immunoSEQ multiplex PCR. The sample lists fewer than 250,000 clones, approximately 87% occurring once. The sequenced material came from peripheral blood. Source of these receptors: a woman between 65 and 79 years old with active or convalescent COVID-19.

The V call is TRBV2, the J call TRBJ1-1; 9 positions match TRBD1. After removal of 8 bases from V and 7 bases from J, the junction contained 11 bases not matched to a gene. From germline, CDR1 is SNHLY and CDR2 FYNNEI. The CDR3 totals 14 residues. CDR3 residues: CASGGQGQFIEAFF. DNA for the CDR3: TGTGCCAGCGGGGGACAGGGCCAATTTATTGAAGCTTTCTTT.

This clone was counted a single time. This rearrangement joins TRBV30 to TRBJ2-2; TRBD1 might be the D (6 bases). V was pared by 8 bases and J by 2 bases, with 21 bases between. The CDR3 totals 16 residues. The germline CDR1 and CDR2 sequences are GTSNPN and SVGIG (reference sequence). Here the CDR3 DNA reads TGTGCCCGACAGGACATACCTGCCCCCAACACCGGGGAGCTGTTTTTT. Amino acid sequence: CARQDIPAPNTGELFF.

The V and J genes are TRBV28 and TRBJ2-3; weak D call: TRBD1 (6 bases). CDR3 length: 16 residues. V was pared by 5 bases and J by 3 bases, with 18 bases between. The germline CDR1 and CDR2 sequences are MDHEN and SYDVKM. The DNA for the CDR3 is TGTGCCAGCAGTCCAGGAGACAGGCAGCGGACAGATACGCAGTATTTT. Its translation is CASSPGDRQRTDTQYF.

The chain is built from TRBV19 and TRBJ1-3; 7 nucleotides align to TRBD1. In germline, CDR1 is LNHDA, CDR2 SQIVND (reference sequence). The CDR3 totals 14 residues. Trimming at V came to 5 bases and at J to 2 bases, leaving 3 bases not matched to a gene. CDR3 sequence (DNA): TGTGCCAGTAGTGTCGGGACAGCTGGAAACACCATATATTTT. It codes for CASSVGTAGNTIYF.

In DNA, the CDR3 is TGTGCCAGCAGCCAAGCGTCGGCGGTTGGCTACACCTTC. Residues: CASSQASAVGYTF. This rearrangement joins TRBV3-1 (or the pseudogene TRBV3-2) to TRBJ1-2; D gene ambiguous. The CDR3 covers 13 residues. Per the germline V gene, CDR1 is LGHDT and CDR2 is YNNKEL (reference sequence). The ends were cut back, 1 base at V and 7 bases at J, with 10 bases in the middle.

Details on this clone: Other DNA sequences in this sample translate to the same CDR3. V is TRBV5-1 and J is TRBJ1-1; 7 nucleotides line up with TRBD1. CDR3 length: 14 amino acids. Germline trimming cut 0 bases from V and 3 bases from J; bases unmatched to any gene: 2. In germline, CDR1 is SGHRS, CDR2 YFSETQ. CDR3 nucleotide sequence: TGCGCCAGCAGCTTGGGACAGGGTTACACTGAAGCTTTCTTT. Translating it yields CASSLGQGYTEAFF.

The genes are TRBV5-1 and TRBJ2-6; D is unresolved. Germline CDR1 SGHRS, CDR2 YFSETQ. V was cut by 1 base and J by 1 base, with 12 bases left in between. This CDR3 has 17 residues. CDR3 DNA: TGCGCCAGCAGCTTGTGGCCCTCACATTCTGGGGCCAACGTCCTGACTTTC. It yields the protein CASSLWPSHSGANVLTF.

The J gene is TRBJ1-5, the V gene TRBV27; 7 bases align to TRBD1. There are 16 residues in the CDR3. The V segment lost 4 bases and the J segment 6 bases; nucleotides outside the gene matches: 12. CDR1 is MNHEY and CDR2 is SMNVEV in the germline V gene (reference sequence). CDR3 nucleotide sequence: TGTGCCAGCAGTTCTATCCCGAGACAGGGAGGTCAGCCCCAGCATTTT. Amino acid sequence: CASSSIPRQGGQPQHF.

In its sample, this clone was seen once. The J gene is TRBJ2-7, the V gene TRBV4-2, with 9 bases that match TRBD1. The V gene end was trimmed by 5 bases and the J gene end by 6 bases; junction bases not matched to a gene: 11. The germline CDR1 and CDR2 sequences are LGHNA and YNFKEQ. The CDR3 is made up of 15 amino acids. For the CDR3, the DNA is TGTGCCAGCAGCTCACAGGGGACAGGGAATCCCGAGCAGTACTTC. It yields the protein CASSSQGTGNPEQYF.